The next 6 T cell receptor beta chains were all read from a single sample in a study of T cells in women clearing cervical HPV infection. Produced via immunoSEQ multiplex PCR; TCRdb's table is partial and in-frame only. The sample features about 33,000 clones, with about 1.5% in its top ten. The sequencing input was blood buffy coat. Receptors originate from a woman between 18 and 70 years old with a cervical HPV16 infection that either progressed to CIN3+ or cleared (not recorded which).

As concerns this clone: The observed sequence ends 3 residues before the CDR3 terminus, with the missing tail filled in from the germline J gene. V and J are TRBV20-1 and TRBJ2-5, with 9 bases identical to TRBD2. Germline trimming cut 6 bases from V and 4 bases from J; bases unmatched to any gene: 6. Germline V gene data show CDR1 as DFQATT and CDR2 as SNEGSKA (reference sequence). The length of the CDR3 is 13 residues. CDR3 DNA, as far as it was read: TGCAGTGCAGTAGCGGGGGACGGAGAGACC. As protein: CSAVAGDGET. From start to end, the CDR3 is CSAVAGDGETQYF.

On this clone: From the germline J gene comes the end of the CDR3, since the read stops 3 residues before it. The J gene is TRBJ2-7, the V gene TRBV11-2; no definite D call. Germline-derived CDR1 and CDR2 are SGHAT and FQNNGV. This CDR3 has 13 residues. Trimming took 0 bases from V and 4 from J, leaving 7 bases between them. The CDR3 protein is CASSLEGLYEQYF. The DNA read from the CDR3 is TGTGCCAGCAGCTTAGAAGGGTTATACGAG.

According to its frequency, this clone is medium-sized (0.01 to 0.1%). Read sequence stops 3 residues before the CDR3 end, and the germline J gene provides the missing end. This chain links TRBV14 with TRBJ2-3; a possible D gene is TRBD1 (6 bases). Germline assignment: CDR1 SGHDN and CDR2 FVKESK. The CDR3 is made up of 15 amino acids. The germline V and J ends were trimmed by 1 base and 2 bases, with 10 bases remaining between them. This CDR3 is CASSQGDTSTDTQYF. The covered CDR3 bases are TGTGCCAGCAGCCAAGGGGACACCTCCACAGATACG.

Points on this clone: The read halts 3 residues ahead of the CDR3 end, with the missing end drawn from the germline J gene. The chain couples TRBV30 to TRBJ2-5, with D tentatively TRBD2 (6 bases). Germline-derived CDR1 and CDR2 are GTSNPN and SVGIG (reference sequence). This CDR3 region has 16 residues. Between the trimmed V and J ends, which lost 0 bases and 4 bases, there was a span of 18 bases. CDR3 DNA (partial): TGTGCCTGGAGTGTACTCCCCAGCGGGCTGGGAGAGACC. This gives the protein CAWSVLPSGLGET. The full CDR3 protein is CAWSVLPSGLGETQYF. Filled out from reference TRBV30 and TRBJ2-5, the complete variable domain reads SQTIHQWPATLVQPVGSPLSLECTVEGTSNPNLYWYRQAAGRGLQLLFYSVGIGQISSEVPQNLSASRPQDRQFILSSKKLLLSDSGFYLCAWSVLPSGLGETQYFGPGTRLLVL.

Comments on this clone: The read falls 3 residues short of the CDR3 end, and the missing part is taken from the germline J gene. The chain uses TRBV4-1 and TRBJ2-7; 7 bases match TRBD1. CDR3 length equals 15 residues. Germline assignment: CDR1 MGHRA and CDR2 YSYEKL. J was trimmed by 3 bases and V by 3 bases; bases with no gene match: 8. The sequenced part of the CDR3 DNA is TGCGCCAGCAGCCAGTCTCGGGGACAGAGCTACGAG. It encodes CASSQSRGQSYE. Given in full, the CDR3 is CASSQSRGQSYEQYF.

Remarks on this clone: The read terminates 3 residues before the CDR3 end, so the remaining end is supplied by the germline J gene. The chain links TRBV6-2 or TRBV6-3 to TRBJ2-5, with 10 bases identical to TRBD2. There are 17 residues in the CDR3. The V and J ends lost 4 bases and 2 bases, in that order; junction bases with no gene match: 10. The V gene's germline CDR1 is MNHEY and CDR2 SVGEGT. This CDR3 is CASSSPTSGTPQETQYF. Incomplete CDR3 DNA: TGTGCCAGCAGTTCTCCCACTAGCGGGACCCCTCAAGAGACC.